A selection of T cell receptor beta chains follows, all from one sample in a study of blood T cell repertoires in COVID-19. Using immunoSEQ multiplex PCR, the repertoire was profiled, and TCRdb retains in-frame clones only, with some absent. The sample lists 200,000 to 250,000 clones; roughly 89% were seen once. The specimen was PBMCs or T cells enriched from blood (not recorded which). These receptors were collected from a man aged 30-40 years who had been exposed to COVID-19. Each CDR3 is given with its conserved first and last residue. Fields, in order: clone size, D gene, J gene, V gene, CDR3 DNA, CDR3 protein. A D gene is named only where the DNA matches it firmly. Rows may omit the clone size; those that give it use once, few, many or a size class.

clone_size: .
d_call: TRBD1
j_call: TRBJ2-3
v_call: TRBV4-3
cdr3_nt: TGCGCCAGCAGCCGCCGGACAGGTCAAAATACGCAGTATTTT
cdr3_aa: CASSRRTGQNTQYF

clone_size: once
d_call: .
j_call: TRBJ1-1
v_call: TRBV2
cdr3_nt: TGTGCCAGCAGTGAGTTCAGGGTTAACACTGAAGCTTTCTTT
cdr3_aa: CASSEFRVNTEAFF

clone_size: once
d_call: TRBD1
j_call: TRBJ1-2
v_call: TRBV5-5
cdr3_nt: TGTGCCAGCAGCCGGACGGGACAGTCCGCGGGGGGCTACACCTTC
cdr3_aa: CASSRTGQSAGGYTF

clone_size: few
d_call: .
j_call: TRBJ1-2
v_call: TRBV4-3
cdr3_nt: TGCGCCAGCAGCCAAGACAGGGGATATGGCTACACCTTC
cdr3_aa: CASSQDRGYGYTF

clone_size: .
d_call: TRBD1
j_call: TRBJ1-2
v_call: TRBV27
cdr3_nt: TGTGCCAGCAGTTCACTAAGACAGGGTTTTTATGGCTACACCTTC
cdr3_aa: CASSSLRQGFYGYTF

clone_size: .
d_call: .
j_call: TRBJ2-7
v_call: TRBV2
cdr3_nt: TGTGCCAGCAGTGATGGCAGTCCCTACGAGCAGTACTTC
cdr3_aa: CASSDGSPYEQYF

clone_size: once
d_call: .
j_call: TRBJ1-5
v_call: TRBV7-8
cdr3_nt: TGTGCCAGCAGCTTAGAGCACAATCAGCCCCAGCATTTT
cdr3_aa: CASSLEHNQPQHF

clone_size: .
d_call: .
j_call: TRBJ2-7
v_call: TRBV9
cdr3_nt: TGTGCCAGCAGCGTTCGCAGGCACCGCTACGAGCAGTACTTC
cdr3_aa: CASSVRRHRYEQYF

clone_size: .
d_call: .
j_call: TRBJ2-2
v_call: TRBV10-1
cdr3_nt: TGCGCCAGCAGTGAGTTCAGGGGGGCCGCCGGGGAGCTGTTTTTT
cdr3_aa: CASSEFRGAAGELFF

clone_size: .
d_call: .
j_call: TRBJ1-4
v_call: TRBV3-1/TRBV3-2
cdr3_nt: TGTGCCAGCAGCCTGCCCGGGGGGTCGAGTGAAAAACTGTTTTTT
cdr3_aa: CASSLPGGSSEKLFF

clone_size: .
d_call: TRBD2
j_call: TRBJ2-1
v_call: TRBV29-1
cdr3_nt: TGCAGCGTTGAAGTAGCGGGGGGAGGTGAGCAGTTCTTC
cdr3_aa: CSVEVAGGGEQFF

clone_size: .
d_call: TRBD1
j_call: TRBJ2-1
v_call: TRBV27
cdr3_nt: TGTGCCAGCAGTTTCGGGACAGGGCTTCTCGATGAGCAGTTCTTC
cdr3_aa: CASSFGTGLLDEQFF

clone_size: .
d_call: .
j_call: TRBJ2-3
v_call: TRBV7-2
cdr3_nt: TGTGCCAGCAGCCCCAGAAAATCTAGCACAGATACGCAGTATTTT
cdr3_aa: CASSPRKSSTDTQYF

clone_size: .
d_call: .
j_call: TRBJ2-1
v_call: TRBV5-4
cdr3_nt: TGTGCCAGCAGCTTGGCTGCGGGGGCCACCAATGAGCAGTTCTTC
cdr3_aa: CASSLAAGATNEQFF

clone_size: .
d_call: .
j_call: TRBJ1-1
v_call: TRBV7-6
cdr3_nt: TGTGCCAGCAGCCATTTGGACAGCAACACTGAAGCTTTCTTT
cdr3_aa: CASSHLDSNTEAFF

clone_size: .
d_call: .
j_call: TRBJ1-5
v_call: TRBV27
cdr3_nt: TGTGCCAGCAGTTTTCTTGCGGGGGAGGGTCAGCCCCAGCATTTT
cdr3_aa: CASSFLAGEGQPQHF

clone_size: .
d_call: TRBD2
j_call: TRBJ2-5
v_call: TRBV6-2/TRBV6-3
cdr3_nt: TGTGCCAGCAGTTACGCCTCACCGGGACTAGCGGGGGAGACCCAGTACTTC
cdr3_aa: CASSYASPGLAGETQYF

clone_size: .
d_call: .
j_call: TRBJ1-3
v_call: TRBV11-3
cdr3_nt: TGTGCCAGCAGCCCGAGCCGTGCTGGAAACACCATATATTTT
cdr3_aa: CASSPSRAGNTIYF

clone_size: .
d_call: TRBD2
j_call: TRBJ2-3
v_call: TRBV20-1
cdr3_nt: TGCAGTGCTAGTGGTCGGGGGGGCCTCACAGATACGCAGTATTTT
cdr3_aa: CSASGRGGLTDTQYF

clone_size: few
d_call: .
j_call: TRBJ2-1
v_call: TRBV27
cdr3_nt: TGTGCCAGCAGTTTAGGCGACACCAATGAGCAGTTCTTC
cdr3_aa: CASSLGDTNEQFF

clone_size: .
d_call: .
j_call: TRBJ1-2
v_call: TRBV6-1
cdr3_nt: TGTGCCAGCAGTGATCAGGGTAGGGGTGGCTACACCTTC
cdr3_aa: CASSDQGRGGYTF

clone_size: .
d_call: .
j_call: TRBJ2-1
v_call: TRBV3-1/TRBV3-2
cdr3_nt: TGTGCCAGCAGCCAAGTGGACAGGGAGGGTGAGCAGTTCTTC
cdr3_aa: CASSQVDREGEQFF

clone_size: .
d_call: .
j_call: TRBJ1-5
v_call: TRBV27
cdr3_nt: TGTGCCAGCAGTCCCCATCGACAGGTTCTATCGGATCAGCCCCAGCATTTT
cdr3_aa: CASSPHRQVLSDQPQHF

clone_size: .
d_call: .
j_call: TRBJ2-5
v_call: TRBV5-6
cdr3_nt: TGTGCCAGCTGGGGGACACTTCAAGAGACCCAGTACTTC
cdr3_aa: CASWGTLQETQYF

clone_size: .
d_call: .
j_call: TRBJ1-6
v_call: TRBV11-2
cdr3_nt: TGTGCCAGCAGCTTAAAGGACAGTCCTAATTCACCCCTCCACTTT
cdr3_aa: CASSLKDSPNSPLHF

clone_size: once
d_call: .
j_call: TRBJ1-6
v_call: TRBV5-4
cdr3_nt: TGTGCCAGCAGCTTGGGGGTGACAGGTAATTCACCCCTCCACTTT
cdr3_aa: CASSLGVTGNSPLHF

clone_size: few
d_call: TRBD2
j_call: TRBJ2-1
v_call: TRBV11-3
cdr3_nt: TGTGCCAGCAGCTTAGTAGCGGGTCAAAATGAGCAGTTCTTC
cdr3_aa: CASSLVAGQNEQFF

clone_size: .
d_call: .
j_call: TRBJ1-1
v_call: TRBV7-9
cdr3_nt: TGTGCCAGCAGCCCCTCTTTGAACACTGAAGCTTTCTTT
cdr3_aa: CASSPSLNTEAFF

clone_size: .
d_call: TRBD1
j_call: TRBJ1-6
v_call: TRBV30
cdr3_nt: TGTGCCTGGAAGATCAGAGGTGACAGGGATAATTCACCCCTCCACTTT
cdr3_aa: CAWKIRGDRDNSPLHF

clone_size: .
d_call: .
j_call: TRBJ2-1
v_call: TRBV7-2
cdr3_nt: TGTGCCAGCAGCTTTCACGGGGGTTACAATGAGCAGTTCTTC
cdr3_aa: CASSFHGGYNEQFF

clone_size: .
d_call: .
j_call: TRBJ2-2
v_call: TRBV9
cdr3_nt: TGTGCCAGCAGCGAAACAGGGAACACCGGGGAGCTGTTTTTT
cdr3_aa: CASSETGNTGELFF

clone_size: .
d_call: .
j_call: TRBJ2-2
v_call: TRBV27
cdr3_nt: TGTGCCAGCAGTTTTACGGGGGGGGAGCTGTTTTTT
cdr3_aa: CASSFTGGELFF

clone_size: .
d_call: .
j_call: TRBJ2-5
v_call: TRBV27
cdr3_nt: TGTGCCAGCAGTTTCTCGGGGGTCGGGGAGACCCAGTACTTC
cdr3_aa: CASSFSGVGETQYF

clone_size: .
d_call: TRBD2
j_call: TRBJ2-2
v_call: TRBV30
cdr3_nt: TGTGCCTGGACGTCGGGAGGTACCGGGGAGCTGTTTTTT
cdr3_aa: CAWTSGGTGELFF

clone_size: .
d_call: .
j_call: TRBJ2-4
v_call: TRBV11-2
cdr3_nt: TGTGCCAGCAGCTTGGGCAGTTCGAGAAACATTCAGTACTTC
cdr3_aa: CASSLGSSRNIQYF

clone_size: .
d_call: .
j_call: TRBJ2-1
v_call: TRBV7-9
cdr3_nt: TGTGCCAGCAGCCGCCAGGCGCGTTACAATGAGCAGTTCTTC
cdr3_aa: CASSRQARYNEQFF

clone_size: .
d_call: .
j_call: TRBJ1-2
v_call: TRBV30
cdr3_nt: TGTGCCTGGAGTAAGGAGGCTAACTATGGCTACACCTTC
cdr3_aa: CAWSKEANYGYTF

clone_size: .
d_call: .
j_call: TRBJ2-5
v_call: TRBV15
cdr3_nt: TGTGCCACCAGCAGAGATTCCGGTAGCCGGGAGACCCAGTACTTC
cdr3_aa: CATSRDSGSRETQYF

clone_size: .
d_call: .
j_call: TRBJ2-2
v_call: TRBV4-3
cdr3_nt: TGCGCCAGCAGCCATTCGAACGCCGGGGTCACCGGGGAGCTGTTTTTT
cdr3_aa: CASSHSNAGVTGELFF

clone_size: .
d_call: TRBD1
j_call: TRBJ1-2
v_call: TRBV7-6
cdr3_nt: TGTGCCAGCTATGGTTGGACAGGAGCTAACTATGGCTACACCTTC
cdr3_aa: CASYGWTGANYGYTF

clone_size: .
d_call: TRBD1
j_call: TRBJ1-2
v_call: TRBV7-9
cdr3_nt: TGTGCCAGCAGCCCGACAGGGGTTCATGGCTACACCTTC
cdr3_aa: CASSPTGVHGYTF

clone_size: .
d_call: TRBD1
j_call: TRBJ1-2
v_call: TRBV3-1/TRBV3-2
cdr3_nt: TGTGCCAGCAGCCAAGGTACAGGGGGCCATGGCTACACCTTC
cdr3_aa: CASSQGTGGHGYTF

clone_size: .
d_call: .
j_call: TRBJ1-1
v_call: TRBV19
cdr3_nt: TGTGCCAGTAGTTGGGCAGAACATCCTCAATATATGAACACTGAAGCTTTCTTT
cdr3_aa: CASSWAEHPQYMNTEAFF

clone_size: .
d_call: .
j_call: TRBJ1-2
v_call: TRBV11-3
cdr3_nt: TGTGCCAGCAGCCTCGGGGGCTATGGCTACACCTTC
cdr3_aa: CASSLGGYGYTF

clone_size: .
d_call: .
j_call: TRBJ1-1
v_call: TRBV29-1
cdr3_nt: TGCAGCGTTGGGGGCTATACTGAAGCTTTCTTT
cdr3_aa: CSVGGYTEAFF

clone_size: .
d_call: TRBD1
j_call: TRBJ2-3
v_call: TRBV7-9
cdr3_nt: TGTGCCAGCAGCGTCGCCGGGACAGGGGGGCTAGGGCAGTATTTT
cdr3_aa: CASSVAGTGGLGQYF

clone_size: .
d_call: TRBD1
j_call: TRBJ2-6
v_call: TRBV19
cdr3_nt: TGTGCCAGTTCCCAAACGACAGGGACTGGGGCCAACGTCCTGACTTTC
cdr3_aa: CASSQTTGTGANVLTF

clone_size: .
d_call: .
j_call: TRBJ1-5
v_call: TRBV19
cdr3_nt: TGTGCCAGTAGAAGGGCTTTCGGGGGCAATCAGCCCCAGCATTTT
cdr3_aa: CASRRAFGGNQPQHF

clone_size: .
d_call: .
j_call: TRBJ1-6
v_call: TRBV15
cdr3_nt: TGTGCCACCAGCAGAGATAGCGGCAGGTCGGTTGGATCACCCCTCCACTTT
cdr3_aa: CATSRDSGRSVGSPLHF

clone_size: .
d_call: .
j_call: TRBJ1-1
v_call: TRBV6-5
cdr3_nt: TGTGCCAGCAGTTCCTGGACAGATCTGAACACTGAAGCTTTCTTT
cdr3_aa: CASSSWTDLNTEAFF

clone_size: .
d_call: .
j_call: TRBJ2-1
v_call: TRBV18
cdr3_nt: TGTGCCAGCTCACCAGGCGGGGCAGGGCCGGGCTACAATGAGCAGTTCTTC
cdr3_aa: CASSPGGAGPGYNEQFF

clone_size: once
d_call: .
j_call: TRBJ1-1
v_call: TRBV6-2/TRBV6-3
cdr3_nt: TGTGCCAGCAGTTCGAGGAGGTTGGTCGGAACTGAAGCTTTCTTT
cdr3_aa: CASSSRRLVGTEAFF

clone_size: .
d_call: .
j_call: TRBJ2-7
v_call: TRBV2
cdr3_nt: TGTGCCAGCAGTGACCGGGTGAGGGAGCAGTACTTC
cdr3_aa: CASSDRVREQYF

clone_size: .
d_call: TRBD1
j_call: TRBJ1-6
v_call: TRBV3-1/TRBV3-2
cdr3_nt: TGTGCCAGCAGCCAAGGCAGGGGGCCTAATTCACCCCTCCACTTT
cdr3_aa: CASSQGRGPNSPLHF